This T cell receptor (beta chain) is from a study of T cells in tumors after PD-1 blockade. Whole-study context: Prior checkpoint blockade, systemic immunosuppressant use, or anti-cancer therapy within 4 weeks excluded patients. Daily vismodegib 150 mg continued in a subset of anti-PD-1-treated patients.

The time point: second of two pre-therapy site-matched biopsies around eight weeks apart. This CDR3 comprises 17 residues. Germline V lookup: CDR1 LNHDA, CDR2 SQIVND (reference sequence). V was pared by 2 bases and J by 0 bases, with 14 bases between. With regard to this clone: Its cognate antigen is unknown.

Whole-study findings and limits: Around two fifths of tumor TCR clonotypes were also found in blood.

Only in-frame clones appear in the TCRdb table, and some are missing; sequencing was by immunoSEQ multiplex PCR. The sample has around 2,000 clones, about three quarters seen once; the top ten hold roughly an eighth. The sample here was tumor tissue, taken before anti-PD-1 treatment. The J gene is TRBJ2-1, the V gene TRBV19; perhaps TRBD2 as D (5 bases). The origin of this receptor is a human donor with basal cell carcinoma. Here the CDR3 reads CASSIRRSGSSYNEQFF. The CDR3, as DNA: TGTGCCAGTAGTATAAGGCGCAGTGGGAGCTCCTACAATGAGCAGTTCTTC.